Below, one T cell receptor (beta chain) is given with its context. Its specificity is not known. Clones were read by immunoSEQ multiplex PCR, and TCRdb kept only the in-frame ones, dropping some. The sample shows tens of thousands of clones, 80% of them seen only once. The sample is drawn from a study of OX40 agonist ivuxolimab in advanced cancers. On the study more broadly: The diagnoses of dose-escalation patients were hepatocellular carcinoma, melanoma, renal cell or head and neck cancer.

Study observations and caveats: At 0.1 to 3.0 mg/kg, clonal expansion of CD4+ and CD8+ blood T cells had occurred by week 6.

The CDR3 has 15 residues. V was clipped by 3 bases and J by 2 bases, with 9 bases between them. The V gene's germline CDR1 is SGHRS and CDR2 YFSETQ. The source material was CD4+ or CD8+ T cells sorted from blood, sampled in a trial of the OX40 agonist ivuxolimab. This TCR derives from an adult with an advanced solid tumor such as melanoma, head and neck, liver or kidney cancer. The V and J genes are TRBV5-1 and TRBJ2-6; a weak D match, TRBD2 (5 bases). Here the CDR3 DNA reads TGCGCCAGCAGCTCGACTATGGCTGGGGCCAACGTCCTGACTTTC. Protein: CASSSTMAGANVLTF. The full variable domain, in which reference TRBV5-1 and TRBJ2-6 provide the parts outside the CDR3, is KAGVTQTPRYLIKTRGQQVTLSCSPISGHRSVSWYQQTPGQGLQFLFEYFSETQRNKGNFPGRFSGRQFSNSRSEMNVSTLELGDSALYLCASSSTMAGANVLTFGAGSRLTVL.